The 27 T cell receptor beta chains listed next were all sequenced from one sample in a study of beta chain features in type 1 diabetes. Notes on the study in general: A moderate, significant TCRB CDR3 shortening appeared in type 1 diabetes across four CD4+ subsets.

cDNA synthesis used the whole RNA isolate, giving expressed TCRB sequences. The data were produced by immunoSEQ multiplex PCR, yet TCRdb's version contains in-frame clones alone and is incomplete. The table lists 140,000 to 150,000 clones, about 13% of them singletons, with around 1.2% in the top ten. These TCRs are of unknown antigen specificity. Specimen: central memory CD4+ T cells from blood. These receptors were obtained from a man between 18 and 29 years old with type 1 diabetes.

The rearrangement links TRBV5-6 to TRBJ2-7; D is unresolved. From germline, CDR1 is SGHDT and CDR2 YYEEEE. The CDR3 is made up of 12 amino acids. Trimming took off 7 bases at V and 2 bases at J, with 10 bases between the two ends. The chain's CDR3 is CASQRVPYEQYF. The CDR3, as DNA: TGTGCCAGCCAGCGCGTGCCCTACGAGCAGTACTTC.

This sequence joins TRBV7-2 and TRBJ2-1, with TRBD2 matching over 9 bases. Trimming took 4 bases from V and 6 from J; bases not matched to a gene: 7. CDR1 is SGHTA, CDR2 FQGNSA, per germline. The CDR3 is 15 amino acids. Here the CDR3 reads CASSSAVRGGNEQFF. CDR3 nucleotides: TGTGCCAGCAGCTCGGCTGTGCGGGGGGGCAATGAGCAGTTCTTC.

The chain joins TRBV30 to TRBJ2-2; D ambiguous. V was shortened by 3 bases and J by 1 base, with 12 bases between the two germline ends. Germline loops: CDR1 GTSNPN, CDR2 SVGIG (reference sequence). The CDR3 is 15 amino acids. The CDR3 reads CAWSDLARNTGELFF. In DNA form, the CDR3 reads TGTGCCTGGAGCGATCTGGCGAGGAACACCGGGGAGCTGTTTTTT.

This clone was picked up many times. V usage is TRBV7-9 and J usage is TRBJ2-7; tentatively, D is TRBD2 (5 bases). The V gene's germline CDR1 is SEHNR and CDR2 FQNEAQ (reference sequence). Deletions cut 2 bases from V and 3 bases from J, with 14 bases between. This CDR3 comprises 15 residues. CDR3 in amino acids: CASSLWPGGHYEQYF. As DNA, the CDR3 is TGTGCCAGCAGCTTATGGCCAGGCGGGCACTACGAGCAGTACTTC.

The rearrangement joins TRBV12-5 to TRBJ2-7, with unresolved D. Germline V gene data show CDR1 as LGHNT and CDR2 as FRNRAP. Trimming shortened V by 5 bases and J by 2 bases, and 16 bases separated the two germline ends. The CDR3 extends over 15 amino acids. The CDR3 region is CASGHPQERPYEQYF. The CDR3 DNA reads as TGTGCTAGTGGTCACCCCCAAGAAAGGCCCTACGAGCAGTACTTC.

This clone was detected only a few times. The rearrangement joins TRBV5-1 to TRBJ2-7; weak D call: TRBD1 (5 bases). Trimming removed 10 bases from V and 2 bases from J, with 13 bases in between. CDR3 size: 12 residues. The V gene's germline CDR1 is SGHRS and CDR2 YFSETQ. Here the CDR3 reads CASSDSPYEQYF. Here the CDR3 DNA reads TGCGCCTCAAGCGACAGTCCCTACGAGCAGTACTTC.

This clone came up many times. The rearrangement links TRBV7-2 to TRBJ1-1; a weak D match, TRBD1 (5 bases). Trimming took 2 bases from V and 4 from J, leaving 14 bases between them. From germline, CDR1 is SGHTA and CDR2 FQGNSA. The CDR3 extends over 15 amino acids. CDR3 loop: CASSLYVEGITEAFF. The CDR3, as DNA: TGTGCCAGCAGCTTATATGTGGAGGGGATCACTGAAGCTTTCTTT.

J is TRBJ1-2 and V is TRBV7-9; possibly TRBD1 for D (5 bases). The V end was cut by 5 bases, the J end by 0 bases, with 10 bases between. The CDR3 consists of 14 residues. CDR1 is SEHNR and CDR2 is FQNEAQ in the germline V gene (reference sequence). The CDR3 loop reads CASSKTASNYGYTF. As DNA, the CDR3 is TGTGCCAGCAGCAAGACAGCTTCTAACTATGGCTACACCTTC.

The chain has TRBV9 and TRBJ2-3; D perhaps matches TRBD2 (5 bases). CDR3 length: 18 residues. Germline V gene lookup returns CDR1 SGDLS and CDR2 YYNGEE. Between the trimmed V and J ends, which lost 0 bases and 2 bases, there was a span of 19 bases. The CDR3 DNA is TGTGCCAGCAGCGTAGAAATCCGGAGCGGCTCTTCCACAGATACGCAGTATTTT. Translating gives CASSVEIRSGSSTDTQYF.

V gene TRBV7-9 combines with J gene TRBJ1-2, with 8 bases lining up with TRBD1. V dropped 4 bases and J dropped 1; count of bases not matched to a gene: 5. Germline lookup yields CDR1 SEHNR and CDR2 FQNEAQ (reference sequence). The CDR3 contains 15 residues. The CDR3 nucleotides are TGTGCCAGCAGCTCTGGACAGGGACTTAACTATGGCTACACCTTC. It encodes CASSSGQGLNYGYTF.

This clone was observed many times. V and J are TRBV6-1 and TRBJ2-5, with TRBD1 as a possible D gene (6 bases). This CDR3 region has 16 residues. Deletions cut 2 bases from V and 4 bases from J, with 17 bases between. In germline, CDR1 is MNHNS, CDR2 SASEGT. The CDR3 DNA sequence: TGTGCCAGCAGTGAACCTGGCGGACAGCTAGTAGAGACCCAGTACTTC. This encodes CASSEPGGQLVETQYF.

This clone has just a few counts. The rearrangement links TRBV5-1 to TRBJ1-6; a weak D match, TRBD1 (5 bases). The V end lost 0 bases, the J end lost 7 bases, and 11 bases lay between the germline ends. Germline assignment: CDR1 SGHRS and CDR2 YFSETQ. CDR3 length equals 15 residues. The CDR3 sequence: CASSLDFGGNSPLHF. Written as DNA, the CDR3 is TGCGCCAGCAGCTTGGATTTCGGGGGGAATTCACCCCTCCACTTT. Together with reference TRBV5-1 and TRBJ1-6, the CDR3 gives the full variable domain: KAGVTQTPRYLIKTRGQQVTLSCSPISGHRSVSWYQQTPGQGLQFLFEYFSETQRNKGNFPGRFSGRQFSNSRSEMNVSTLELGDSALYLCASSLDFGGNSPLHFGNGTRLTVT.

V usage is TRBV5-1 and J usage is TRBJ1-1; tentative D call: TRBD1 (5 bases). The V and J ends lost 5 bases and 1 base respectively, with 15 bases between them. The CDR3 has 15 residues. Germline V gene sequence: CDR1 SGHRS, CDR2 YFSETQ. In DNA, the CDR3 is TGCGCCAGCAGGCAGACAGTATCGGAGAACACTGAAGCTTTCTTT. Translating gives CASRQTVSENTEAFF. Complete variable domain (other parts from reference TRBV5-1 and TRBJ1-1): KAGVTQTPRYLIKTRGQQVTLSCSPISGHRSVSWYQQTPGQGLQFLFEYFSETQRNKGNFPGRFSGRQFSNSRSEMNVSTLELGDSALYLCASRQTVSENTEAFFGQGTRLTVV.

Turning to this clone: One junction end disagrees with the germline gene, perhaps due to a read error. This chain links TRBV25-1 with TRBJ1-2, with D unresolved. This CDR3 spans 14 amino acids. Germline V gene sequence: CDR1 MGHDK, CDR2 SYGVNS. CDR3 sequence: CASSQYNIGYGYTF. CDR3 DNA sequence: TGTGCCAGCAGTCAATACAACATTGGCTATGGCTACACCTTC.

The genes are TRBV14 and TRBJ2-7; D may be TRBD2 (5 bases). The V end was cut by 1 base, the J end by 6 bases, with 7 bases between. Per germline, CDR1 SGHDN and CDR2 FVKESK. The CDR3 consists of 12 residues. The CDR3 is CASSQARGEQYF. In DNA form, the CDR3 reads TGTGCCAGCAGCCAAGCTCGGGGCGAGCAGTACTTC.

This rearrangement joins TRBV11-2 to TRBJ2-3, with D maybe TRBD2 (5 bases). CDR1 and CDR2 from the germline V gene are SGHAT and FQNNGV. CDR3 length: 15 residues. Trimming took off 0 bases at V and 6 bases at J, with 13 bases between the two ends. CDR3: CASSLERILGDTQYF. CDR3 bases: TGTGCCAGCAGCTTAGAGAGGATACTAGGCGATACGCAGTATTTT.

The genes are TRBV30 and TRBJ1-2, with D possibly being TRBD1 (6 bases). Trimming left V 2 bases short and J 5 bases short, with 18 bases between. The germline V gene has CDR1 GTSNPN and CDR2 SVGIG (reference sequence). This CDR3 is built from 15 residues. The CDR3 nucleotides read TGTGCCTGGAGTATTACTCTCGGACAGAAATATGGCTACACCTTC. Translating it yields CAWSITLGQKYGYTF. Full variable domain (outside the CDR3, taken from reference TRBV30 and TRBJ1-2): SQTIHQWPATLVQPVGSPLSLECTVEGTSNPNLYWYRQAAGRGLQLLFYSVGIGQISSEVPQNLSASRPQDRQFILSSKKLLLSDSGFYLCAWSITLGQKYGYTFGSGTRLTVV.

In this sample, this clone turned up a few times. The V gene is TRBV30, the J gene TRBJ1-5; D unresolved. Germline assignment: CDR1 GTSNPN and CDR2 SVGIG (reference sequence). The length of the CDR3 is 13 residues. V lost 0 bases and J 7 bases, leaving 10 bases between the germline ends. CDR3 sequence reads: CAWSVELTQPQHF. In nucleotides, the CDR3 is TGTGCCTGGAGTGTTGAGCTCACCCAGCCCCAGCATTTT.

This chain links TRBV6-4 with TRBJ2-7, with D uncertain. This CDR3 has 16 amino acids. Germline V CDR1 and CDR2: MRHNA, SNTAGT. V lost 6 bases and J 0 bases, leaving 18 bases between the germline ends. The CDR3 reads CASSDEVRRSSYEQYF. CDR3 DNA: TGTGCCAGCAGCGACGAGGTCCGCAGAAGCTCCTACGAGCAGTACTTC.

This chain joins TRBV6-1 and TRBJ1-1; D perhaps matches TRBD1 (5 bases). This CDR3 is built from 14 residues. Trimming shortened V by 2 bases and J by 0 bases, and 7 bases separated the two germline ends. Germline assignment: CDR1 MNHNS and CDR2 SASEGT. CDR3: CASSEPGLNTEAFF. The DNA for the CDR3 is TGTGCCAGCAGTGAACCAGGGCTGAACACTGAAGCTTTCTTT.

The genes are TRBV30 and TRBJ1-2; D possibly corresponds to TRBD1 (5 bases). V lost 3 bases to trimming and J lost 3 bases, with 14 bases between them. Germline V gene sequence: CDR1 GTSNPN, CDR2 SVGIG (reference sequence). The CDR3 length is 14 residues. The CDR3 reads CAWSKKGGDYGYTF. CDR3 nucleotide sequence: TGTGCCTGGAGCAAGAAAGGAGGGGACTATGGCTACACCTTC.

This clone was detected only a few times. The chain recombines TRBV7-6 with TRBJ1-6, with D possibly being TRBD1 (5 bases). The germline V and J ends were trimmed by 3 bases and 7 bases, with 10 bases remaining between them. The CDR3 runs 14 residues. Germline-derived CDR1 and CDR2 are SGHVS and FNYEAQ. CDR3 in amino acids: CASSFGDGNSPLHF. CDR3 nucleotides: TGTGCCAGCAGCTTCGGGGACGGAAATTCACCCCTCCACTTT.

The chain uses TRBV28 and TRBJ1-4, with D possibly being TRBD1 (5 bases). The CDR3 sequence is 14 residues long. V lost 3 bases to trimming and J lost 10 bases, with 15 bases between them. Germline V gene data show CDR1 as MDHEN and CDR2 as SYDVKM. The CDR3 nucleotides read TGTGCCAGCAGTTTGGGGCAGGATCGGGGAAAACTGTTTTTT. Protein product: CASSLGQDRGKLFF.

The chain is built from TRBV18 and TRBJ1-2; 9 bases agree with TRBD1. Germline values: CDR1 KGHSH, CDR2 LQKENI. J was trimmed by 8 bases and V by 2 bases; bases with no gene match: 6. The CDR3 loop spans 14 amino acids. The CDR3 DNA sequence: TGTGCCAGCTCACCAAACAGGGGGCTGGGCGGCTACACCTTC. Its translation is CASSPNRGLGGYTF.

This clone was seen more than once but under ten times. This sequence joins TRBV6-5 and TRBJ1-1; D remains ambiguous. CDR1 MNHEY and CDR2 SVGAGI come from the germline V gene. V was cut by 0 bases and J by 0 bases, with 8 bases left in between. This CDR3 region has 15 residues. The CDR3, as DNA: TGTGCCAGCAGTTACTCGCCGGGTATGAACACTGAAGCTTTCTTT. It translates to CASSYSPGMNTEAFF.

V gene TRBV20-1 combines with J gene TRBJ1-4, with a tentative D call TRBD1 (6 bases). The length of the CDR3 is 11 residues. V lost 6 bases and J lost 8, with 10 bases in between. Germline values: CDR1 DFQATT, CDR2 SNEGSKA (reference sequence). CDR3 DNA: TGCAGTGCCTGGACAGACGAAAAACTGTTTTTT. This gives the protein CSAWTDEKLFF.

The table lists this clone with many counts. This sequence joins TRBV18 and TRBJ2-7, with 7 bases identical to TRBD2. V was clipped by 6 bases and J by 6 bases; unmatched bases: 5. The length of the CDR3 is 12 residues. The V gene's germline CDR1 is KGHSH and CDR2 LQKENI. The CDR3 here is CASSSTSAEQYF. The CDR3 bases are TGTGCCAGCTCGTCAACTAGCGCCGAGCAGTACTTC.